The present entry profiles one T cell receptor beta chain with its context. The sample belongs to a study of T cells in Graves' hyperthyroidism and ophthalmopathy. Graves' hyperthyroidism was deemed stable given no ophthalmopathy progression within 18 months. More than 9.5 ml fresh peripheral blood yielded the PBMCs. Amplification targeted TCR beta CDR3 regions from RNA transcripts. With the HTBI primer set, the TCR CDR3 went through a first round of RT-PCR. MiXCR, run by TCRdb on the multiplex PCR reads, gives a single entry per CDR3 protein. The sample shows approximately 640,000 distinct CDR3 sequences, approximately 15% of them seen only once. This CDR3 contains 12 residues. V lost 4 bases, J lost 10 bases, and 9 bases stayed unmatched. CDR1 and CDR2 (germline): GTSNPN, SVGIG (reference sequence).

The J gene is TRBJ1-2, the V gene TRBV30; 7 bases are shared with TRBD1. The sequencing input was blood. This TCR came from a man aged 45 to 65 with Graves' hyperthyroidism. The CDR3 DNA is TGTGCCTGGAATGAGGGGGCGCGGGACTACACCTTC. It is translated as CAWNEGARDYTF.